Shown below are 10 T cell receptor beta chains from a single sample sequenced in a study of T cell responses to AZD1222 COVID-19 vaccine. TCRdb's table, derived via immunoSEQ multiplex PCR, lists solely in-frame clones and lacks some. The data hold 120,000 to 150,000 clones, with under 95% observed a single time. The starting material was peripheral blood, obtained 28 days after the second AZD1222 dose. Receptors originate from an adult who received the AZD1222 COVID-19 vaccine.

This chain joins TRBV19 and TRBJ2-1; 7 positions match TRBD1. Germline V gene sequence: CDR1 LNHDA, CDR2 SQIVND (reference sequence). The CDR3 spans 17 residues. V gave up 3 bases and J gave up 9 bases; unmatched junction bases: 17. The CDR3 sequence is CASSIRQGERMFGEQFF. In DNA, the CDR3 is TGTGCCAGTAGTATCCGACAGGGAGAGAGGATGTTCGGTGAGCAGTTCTTC.

The rearrangement uses TRBV7-9 and TRBJ2-7; tentatively, D is TRBD1 or TRBD2 (6 bases each). The CDR3 has 15 residues. V lost 7 bases to trimming and J lost 1 base, with 17 bases between them. Germline values: CDR1 SEHNR, CDR2 FQNEAQ (reference sequence). DNA for the CDR3: TGTGCCAGCACCTCGTTCTCGGGGGCGTCCTACGAGCAGTACTTC. Protein product: CASTSFSGASYEQYF.

The gene calls are TRBV6-5 and TRBJ1-1; D is unclear. The germline gives CDR1 MNHEY, CDR2 SVGAGI. This CDR3 spans 14 amino acids. V was trimmed by 8 bases and J by 4 bases, leaving 17 bases between them. CDR3 sequence: CASLSSERITEAFF. DNA for the CDR3: TGTGCCAGCCTGTCATCCGAAAGGATCACTGAAGCTTTCTTT.

The rearrangement links TRBV2 to TRBJ2-3, with 7 bases that match TRBD2. Germline V gene sequence: CDR1 SNHLY, CDR2 FYNNEI. Trimming at V came to 8 bases and at J to 1 base, leaving 3 bases not matched to a gene. There are 13 residues in the CDR3. The CDR3 sequence is CASWGGGTDTQYF. CDR3 nucleotides: TGTGCCAGCTGGGGGGGAGGCACAGATACGCAGTATTTT.

The rearrangement uses TRBV2 and TRBJ1-2; D possibly corresponds to TRBD1 (6 bases). Deletions cut 6 bases from V and 2 bases from J, with 22 bases between. The germline V gene encodes CDR1 SNHLY and CDR2 FYNNEI. CDR3 length: 17 amino acids. CDR3 in DNA: TGTGCCAGCAGATCCTGGGGGGCAGGGGCCCTAAACTATGGCTACACCTTC. Translated: CASRSWGAGALNYGYTF.

The V gene is TRBV13, the J gene TRBJ1-1; D remains ambiguous. V was trimmed by 1 base and J by 13 bases, leaving 19 bases between them. This CDR3 contains 14 residues. The germline V gene has CDR1 PRHDT and CDR2 FYEKMQ (reference sequence). For the CDR3, the DNA is TGTGCCAGCAGCTTAGTTAGGTCAGGAGTTTTAGGTTTCTTT. Translation: CASSLVRSGVLGFF.

The genes are TRBV25-1 and TRBJ1-2, with 8 positions matching TRBD1. The germline gives CDR1 MGHDK, CDR2 SYGVNS. The CDR3 length is 15 residues. Trimming cost V 4 bases and J 8 bases; bases outside gene matches: 12. CDR3 region: CASSALFQGARGYTF. CDR3 bases: TGTGCCAGCAGTGCTCTATTCCAGGGGGCGCGCGGCTACACCTTC.

The chain combines TRBV2 with TRBJ1-1; D might be TRBD1 (5 bases). The germline V gene encodes CDR1 SNHLY and CDR2 FYNNEI. The V end was cut by 8 bases, the J end by 3 bases, with 22 bases between. This CDR3 contains 16 residues. CDR3 nucleotide sequence: TGTGCCAGCGGGGGGACTTCCCGAGGGCCTGACACTGAAGCTTTCTTT. Its translation is CASGGTSRGPDTEAFF. The full variable domain, in which reference TRBV2 and TRBJ1-1 provide the parts outside the CDR3, is EPEVTQTPSHQVTQMGQEVILRCVPISNHLYFYWYRQILGQKVEFLVSFYNNEISEKSEIFDDQFSVERPDGSNFTLKIRSTKLEDSAMYFCASGGTSRGPDTEAFFGQGTRLTVV.

In this sample, this clone turned up once. V gene TRBV6-5 combines with J gene TRBJ1-2; D is unclear. The length of the CDR3 is 16 residues. The V gene lost 2 bases and the J gene lost 0 bases, with 13 bases spanning the gap. Germline V CDR1 and CDR2: MNHEY, SVGAGI. The CDR3 nucleotides read TGTGCCAGCAGTTACCTCGGGTATTCCCCTAACTATGGCTACACCTTC. Translating it yields CASSYLGYSPNYGYTF.

The chain joins TRBV12-3 or TRBV12-4 to TRBJ1-2; the D gene is possibly TRBD1 (6 bases). CDR3 length: 12 residues. V lost 6 bases and J 8 bases, leaving 13 bases between the germline ends. CDR3 nucleotides: TGTGCCAGCAGCAGACCGGGACAAGGCTACACCTTC. This codes for CASSRPGQGYTF.